These T cell receptor beta chains were read from a single sample in a study of molecular identifiers for immune sequencing clone quantification. TCRdb independently ran MiXCR on the PCR reads; one entry per CDR3 protein. Of 490,000 or so distinct CDR3 sequences listed, roughly 26% are singletons. Material for sequencing was naive CD8+ T cells from blood, with Jurkat cell RNA spiked in. The receptors stem from a human donor in good health. Some libraries in this study had Jurkat cell RNA spiked in. Each CDR3 is given with its conserved first and last residue. The D gene is left open where the match is weak. Clone size is stated in some rows and not others, as once, few, many or a class when expanded.

NA,TRBJ2-1,many,TRBV11-3,CASSSRRDEQFF,TGTGCCAGCAGCTCGCGCCGGGATGAGCAGTTCTTC
NA,TRBJ2-5,NA,TRBV11-2,CASSPRWGISAQYF,TGTGCCAGCAGCCCCAGGTGGGGCATTTCGGCCCAGTACTTC
TRBD2,TRBJ2-7,NA,TRBV27,CAGSSQTSGRDEQYF,TGTGCCGGCAGTTCCCAGACTAGCGGGAGAGATGAGCAGTACTTC
TRBD1,TRBJ1-5,few,TRBV4-3,CASSSDRSNQPQHF,TGCGCCAGCAGCTCGGACAGGAGCAATCAGCCCCAGCATTTT
NA,TRBJ2-3,few,TRBV6-5,CASSLDTSSTDTQYF,TGTGCCAGCAGTCTCGACACTTCTAGCACAGATACGCAGTATTTT
NA,TRBJ1-5,few,TRBV5-6,CASSLEGGGNQPQHF,TGTGCCAGCAGCTTGGAGGGGGGAGGCAATCAGCCCCAGCATTTT
TRBD1,TRBJ1-5,many,TRBV19,CAIPGGLSNQPQHF,TGTGCCATCCCAGGGGGACTTAGCAATCAGCCCCAGCATTTT
NA,TRBJ2-7,NA,TRBV11-2,CASSVQGGTYEQYF,TGTGCCAGCAGCGTCCAAGGGGGGACCTACGAGCAGTACTTC
NA,TRBJ2-1,NA,TRBV7-9,CASSTTGPQGPNNEQFF,TGTGCCAGCAGCACAACCGGGCCCCAGGGGCCGAACAATGAGCAGTTCTTC
TRBD1,TRBJ2-7,few,TRBV11-1,CASSYGQGTSYEQYF,TGTGCCAGCAGCTACGGACAGGGGACCTCCTACGAGCAGTACTTC
NA,TRBJ2-7,NA,TRBV6-2/TRBV6-3,CASSYSGRASYEQYF,TGTGCCAGCAGTTACTCCGGGCGAGCCTCCTACGAGCAGTACTTC
TRBD2,TRBJ2-7,few,TRBV12-3/TRBV12-4,CASSLTRGGSYHEQYF,TGTGCCAGCAGTTTAACGCGGGGGGGCTCCTACCACGAGCAGTACTTC
NA,TRBJ1-1,many,TRBV28,CASSFRGIFTEAFF,TGTGCCAGCAGTTTTAGGGGGATATTCACTGAAGCTTTCTTT
NA,TRBJ2-7,NA,TRBV7-2,CASSLGPVGEQYF,TGTGCCAGCAGCCTCGGGCCAGTCGGCGAGCAGTACTTC
TRBD2,TRBJ2-1,many,TRBV20-1,CSARNKLAASYNEQFF,TGCAGTGCTAGGAACAAACTAGCGGCCTCCTACAATGAGCAGTTCTTC
TRBD1,TRBJ2-7,NA,TRBV27,CASRDGQGPPAQYF,TGTGCCAGCAGGGATGGACAGGGACCCCCAGCGCAGTACTTC
NA,TRBJ2-7,NA,TRBV6-2/TRBV6-3,CASSYSIAPSYEQYF,TGTGCCAGCAGTTACTCGATCGCCCCCTCTTACGAGCAGTACTTC
NA,TRBJ2-7,few,TRBV6-2/TRBV6-3,CASSYSPVTYEQYF,TGTGCCAGCAGTTACTCGCCGGTTACCTACGAGCAGTACTTC
TRBD2,TRBJ2-7,NA,TRBV7-2,CASSLGLAGVFSYEQCF,TGTGCCAGCAGCCTCGGACTAGCGGGAGTATTCTCCTACGAGCAGTGCTTC
TRBD1,TRBJ2-3,NA,TRBV12-3/TRBV12-4,CASSPTGTGSTDTQYF,TGTGCCAGCAGTCCGACCGGGACAGGAAGCACAGACACGCAGTATTTT
NA,TRBJ1-5,few,TRBV21-1,CASREALRNQPQHF,TGTGCCAGCAGAGAGGCGTTGCGCAATCAGCCCCAGCATTTT
NA,TRBJ1-1,NA,TRBV12-3/TRBV12-4,CASSLADTESFF,TGTGCCAGCAGTCTGGCGGACACTGAATCTTTCTTT
NA,TRBJ1-1,NA,TRBV12-3/TRBV12-4,CASSLVRVEAFF,TGTGCCAGCAGTTTAGTACGGGTCGAAGCTTTCTTT
NA,TRBJ1-1,few,TRBV6-5,CASSYIGQKAFF,TGTGCCAGCAGTTACATCGGGCAGAAAGCTTTCTTT
NA,TRBJ2-2,NA,TRBV6-5,CASRDGAGITRLNTGELFF,TGTGCCAGCCGAGATGGCGCGGGAATAACCCGACTGAACACCGGGGAGCTGTTTTTT
NA,TRBJ1-5,few,TRBV6-2/TRBV6-3,CASRGKGRLSNQPQHF,TGTGCCAGCAGGGGGAAGGGGCGTCTAAGCAATCAGCCCCAGCATTTT
NA,TRBJ2-7,NA,TRBV20-1,CSARDALYEQYF,TGCAGTGCTAGAGATGCCCTTTACGAGCAGTACTTC
TRBD1,TRBJ2-2,NA,TRBV7-3,CASSSGQGTGELFF,TGTGCCAGCAGCTCGGGACAGGGGACCGGGGAGCTGTTTTTT
NA,TRBJ2-7,few,TRBV20-1,CSARVAGSYEQYF,TGCAGTGCTAGAGTTGCAGGGAGTTACGAGCAGTACTTC
TRBD2,TRBJ2-1,NA,TRBV19,CASSIELALAYNEQFF,TGTGCCAGTAGTATAGAACTAGCGTTAGCCTACAATGAGCAGTTCTTC
NA,TRBJ1-1,many,TRBV2,CASSEAQGAYTEAFF,TGTGCCAGCAGTGAAGCGCAGGGTGCGTACACTGAAGCTTTCTTT
NA,TRBJ2-7,NA,TRBV4-3,CASSPAVVRYEQYF,TGCGCCAGCAGCCCGGCGGTCGTGAGGTACGAGCAGTACTTC
NA,TRBJ2-7,NA,TRBV30,CAWSVAGPFDEQYF,TGTGCCTGGAGCGTGGCAGGGCCTTTCGACGAGCAGTACTTC
TRBD1,TRBJ2-1,many,TRBV20-1,CSAVETGTYNEQFF,TGCAGTGCCGTCGAGACAGGGACCTACAATGAGCAGTTCTTC
NA,TRBJ1-1,NA,TRBV12-3/TRBV12-4,CASSKRTSGTEAFF,TGTGCCAGCAGTAAACGGACCAGCGGCACTGAAGCTTTCTTT
NA,TRBJ2-5,NA,TRBV25-1,CASSEGVPETQYF,TGTGCCAGCAGTGAGGGGGTCCCAGAGACCCAGTACTTC
TRBD2,TRBJ2-5,few,TRBV20-1,CSARDLLAGVETQYF,TGCAGTGCTAGAGATCTCCTAGCGGGAGTGGAGACCCAGTACTTC
TRBD1,TRBJ2-2,few,TRBV28,CASSPTDRGRDTGELFF,TGTGCCAGCAGCCCAACAGACAGGGGGCGGGACACCGGGGAGCTGTTTTTT
NA,TRBJ2-7,few,TRBV2,CASSDPAGTYEQYF,TGTGCCAGCAGTGATCCTGCGGGGACCTACGAGCAGTACTTC
TRBD2,TRBJ2-1,NA,TRBV20-1,CSARVDSGIFGEQFF,TGCAGTGCTAGAGTTGATAGCGGGATCTTCGGTGAGCAGTTCTTC
TRBD1,TRBJ2-7,few,TRBV28,CAAGGRGNEQYF,TGTGCCGCTGGGGGCAGGGGGAACGAGCAGTACTTC
TRBD2,TRBJ2-7,many,TRBV29-1,CSVEQRDGSYEQYF,TGCAGCGTTGAGCAGCGGGATGGGTCCTACGAGCAGTACTTC
NA,TRBJ2-3,many,TRBV5-1,CAGRRAASTDTQYF,TGCGCCGGACGAAGAGCGGCTAGCACAGATACGCAGTATTTT
TRBD1,TRBJ2-1,few,TRBV5-1,CASSLGDRTLYNEQFF,TGCGCCAGCAGCCTAGGGGACAGGACCCTCTACAATGAGCAGTTCTTC
NA,TRBJ1-1,NA,TRBV30,CAWLLEGVDTEAFF,TGTGCCTGGTTACTCGAGGGGGTGGACACTGAAGCTTTCTTT
NA,TRBJ1-5,NA,TRBV19,CASSGGDQPQHF,TGTGCCAGTAGCGGAGGGGATCAGCCCCAGCATTTT
TRBD2,TRBJ2-5,few,TRBV30,CAWSYTSGRWETQYF,TGTGCCTGGAGTTACACTAGCGGGAGATGGGAGACCCAGTACTTC
NA,TRBJ1-1,NA,TRBV9,CASSVDWGTEAFF,TGTGCCAGCAGCGTAGATTGGGGTACTGAAGCTTTCTTT
TRBD2,TRBJ2-7,NA,TRBV7-9,CASSPQGGSVREGLSYEQYF,TGTGCCAGCAGCCCCCAGGGAGGGTCTGTTCGGGAGGGCCTTTCCTACGAGCAGTACTTC
NA,TRBJ2-7,NA,TRBV7-6,CASSLGPQSYEQYF,TGTGCCAGCAGCTTAGGTCCTCAGTCCTACGAGCAGTACTTC
TRBD2,TRBJ2-3,many,TRBV29-1,CSVGTSGRTDTQYF,TGCAGCGTTGGGACTAGCGGGAGGACAGATACGCAGTATTTT
NA,TRBJ1-1,few,TRBV9,CASSGGDRKAFF,TGTGCCAGCAGCGGAGGCGACCGAAAAGCTTTCTTT
TRBD2,TRBJ2-1,few,TRBV20-1,CSVPGLVDNEQFF,TGCAGTGTCCCGGGACTAGTTGACAATGAGCAGTTCTTC
TRBD1,TRBJ2-7,few,TRBV5-4,CASRRGQGTYEQYF,TGTGCCAGCAGGAGGGGACAGGGGACCTACGAGCAGTACTTC
NA,TRBJ2-7,few,TRBV6-2/TRBV6-3,CASIGQTYEQYF,TGTGCCAGCATAGGACAGACCTACGAGCAGTACTTC